These 8 T cell receptor beta chains share one sample of origin, sequenced in a study of T cell repertoires in cytomegalovirus infection (dated by TCRdb to the late 2010s). Sequencer: Illumina HiSeq 1500. TCRdb took the public reads, trimmed them with fastp at Q25, ran MiXCR for clone calling and kept in-frame beta chains. For every CDR3 protein sequence, its rows merge into one entry that carries the most common genes and DNA. The sample data list 650,000 to 900,000 distinct CDR3 sequences, and almost 30% of these were observed just once. The top ten constitute around 13% of the sample. No cognate antigen is known for these TCRs. Explained via the paper, the treatment or condition label denotes: in vitro stimulation with specific CMV peptide epitopes to enrich CMV-specific T cells. Sequencing was performed on cultured CD8+ T cells from PBMCs, taken from culture after CMV antigen stimulation. Receptors were obtained from a human donor in good health (CMV status not recorded). Some clones in this sample may be carry-over from other donors' samples.

This clonotype was found a few times. The chain uses TRBV4-1 and TRBJ1-1; D uncertain. CDR3 length: 15 amino acids. The V gene lost 3 bases and the J gene lost 1 base, with 12 bases spanning the gap. Germline loops: CDR1 MGHRA, CDR2 YSYEKL. The CDR3 region has the DNA TGCGCCAGCAGCCAGACCGTGGGGTCGAACACTGAAGCTTTCTTT. Protein product: CASSQTVGSNTEAFF.

This clonotype was detected a few times. The chain recombines TRBV20-1 with TRBJ1-1; 7 nucleotides line up with TRBD1. The CDR3 loop spans 17 amino acids. CDR1 is DFQATT, CDR2 SNEGSKA, per germline (reference sequence). V trimming: 2 bases; J trimming: 2 bases; junction bases outside the gene matches: 14. This CDR3 is CSARPTIRDRVNTEAFF. Written as DNA, the CDR3 is TGCAGTGCTAGACCCACGATAAGAGACAGGGTCAACACTGAAGCTTTCTTT.

The rearrangement uses TRBV15 and TRBJ1-5; a possible D gene is TRBD1 (6 bases). CDR1 is LNHNV and CDR2 is YYDKDF in the germline V gene (reference sequence). V gave up 0 bases and J gave up 0 bases, with 15 bases separating them. The CDR3 is 18 amino acids. The CDR3 coding sequence is TGTGCCACCAGCAGAGATAGAGGGGGTCTACTTAGCAATCAGCCCCAGCATTTT. This gives the protein CATSRDRGGLLSNQPQHF.

This clonotype occurred a few times. The CDR3, as DNA: TGTGCCAGCAGTTACTTCGGGGGGGCAGGCACAGATACGCAGTATTTT. This codes for CASSYFGGAGTDTQYF. The V call is TRBV6-5, the J call TRBJ2-3; TRBD2 matches at 8 bases. The length of the CDR3 is 16 residues. Germline loops: CDR1 MNHEY, CDR2 SVGAGI. V shed 1 base, J shed 1 base, and the junction held 4 bases outside the gene matches.

The V gene is TRBV6-6, the J gene TRBJ2-1; 8 nucleotides line up with TRBD1. Per germline, CDR1 MNHNY and CDR2 SVGAGI (reference sequence). CDR3 size: 15 residues. Germline trimming cut 6 bases from V and 6 bases from J; bases unmatched to any gene: 10. This chain's CDR3 is CASRGYRGEINEQFF. CDR3 nucleotides: TGTGCCAGCAGAGGCTACAGGGGGGAAATCAATGAGCAGTTCTTC.

This rearrangement joins TRBV6-2 or TRBV6-3 to TRBJ2-1, with TRBD1 identical over 7 bases. V shed 6 bases and J 3 bases; nucleotides not matched to a gene: 5. Germline CDR1 is MNHEY and CDR2 is SVGEGT. This CDR3 is built from 14 residues. CDR3 nucleotide sequence: TGTGCCAGCAGATTGACAGGGATCTACAATGAGCAGTTCTTC. This sequence encodes CASRLTGIYNEQFF.

This clonotype was recorded many times. J is TRBJ2-5 and V is TRBV7-6, with a tentative D call TRBD1 (6 bases). V lost 3 bases, J lost 0 bases, and 8 bases lay in between. The CDR3 length is 14 residues. Germline CDR1 reads SGHVS; CDR2 reads FNYEAQ. CDR3 loop: CASSFTGYQETQYF. The CDR3 nucleotides are TGTGCCAGCAGCTTCACAGGGTACCAAGAGACCCAGTACTTC.

This clonotype was observed a few times. The chain links TRBV6-8 to TRBJ1-2; no firm D call. Trimming cost V 10 bases and J 1 base, with 7 bases left between them. Per the germline V gene, CDR1 is MNHGY and CDR2 is SAAAGT. The CDR3 extends over 11 amino acids. CDR3 coding DNA: TGTGCCACCGGGATTAACTATGGCTACACCTTC. The encoded protein is CATGINYGYTF.